The 10 T cell receptor beta chains listed next were all sequenced from one sample in a study of CD8 T cells in Susac syndrome. Random hexamers primed reverse transcription of 0.5 to 1 ug RNA. Via MiXCR, TCRdb re-called the immunoSEQ multiplex PCR reads, giving one row per CDR3 protein. The top ten clones hold approximately 0.15% of a sample with about 150,000 distinct CDR3 sequences, around 95% of them seen once. Sequencing was performed on CD4+ T cells from PBMCs. The receptor set was obtained from a human donor with Susac syndrome.

V usage is TRBV7-8 and J usage is TRBJ2-7, with D uncertain. The CDR3 has 15 residues. V was trimmed by 4 bases and J by 3 bases, leaving 16 bases between them. Per germline, CDR1 SGHVS and CDR2 FQNEAQ. CDR3 bases: TGTGCCAGCAGCTCTTTCTCGGGCCTGGGCTACGAGCAGTACTTC. This encodes CASSSFSGLGYEQYF.

The rearrangement links TRBV29-1 to TRBJ1-2; TRBD1 is a possible D gene (5 bases). Germline lookup yields CDR1 SQVTM and CDR2 ANQGSEA. This CDR3 has 13 residues. Trimming shortened V by 2 bases and J by 10 bases, and 17 bases separated the two germline ends. CDR3 in DNA: TGCAGCGTTGAACGTTCAGGGAAGACCTTCTACACCTTC. Translating gives CSVERSGKTFYTF. Complete variable domain (other parts from reference TRBV29-1 and TRBJ1-2): SAVISQKPSRDICQRGTSLTIQCQVDSQVTMMFWYRQQPGQSLTLIATANQGSEATYESGFVIDKFPISRPNLTFSTLTVSNMSPEDSSIYLCSVERSGKTFYTFGSGTRLTVV.

The chain employs TRBV3-1 and TRBJ1-1; no clear D gene. Trimming stripped 4 bases from V and 1 base from J, with 7 bases between. Germline CDR1 LGHDT, CDR2 YNNKEL (reference sequence). The CDR3 contains 13 residues. CDR3 sequence: CASSLKPNTEAFF. The CDR3 nucleotides are TGTGCCAGCAGCCTGAAGCCGAACACTGAAGCTTTCTTT.

The chain employs TRBV10-3 and TRBJ1-1, with D possibly TRBD1 on 5 matching bases. The germline V and J ends were trimmed by 7 bases and 5 bases, with 17 bases remaining between them. The CDR3 has 14 residues. Per the germline V gene, CDR1 is ENHRY and CDR2 is SYGVKD. CDR3 residues: CAITFQAQGTEAFF. The CDR3 DNA reads TGTGCCATCACCTTCCAGGCTCAGGGAACTGAAGCTTTCTTT.

A single count supports this clonotype. The V gene is TRBV6-4, the J gene TRBJ1-2, with unresolved D. The V end lost 4 bases, the J end lost 0 bases, and 9 bases lay between the germline ends. CDR1 and CDR2 from the germline V gene are MRHNA and SNTAGT. CDR3 length: 14 residues. CDR3 residues: CASSVDGSNYGYTF. The DNA of the CDR3 is TGTGCCAGCAGTGTTGACGGATCTAACTATGGCTACACCTTC.

This clonotype was detected a few times. This chain connects TRBV11-2 to TRBJ1-2; 7 positions match TRBD1. Germline lookup yields CDR1 SGHAT and CDR2 FQNNGV. The trim removed 5 bases at V and 7 bases at J, leaving 10 bases unmatched. The CDR3 is 14 residues long. CDR3 in amino acids: CASSPTTGYSGYTF. CDR3 DNA: TGTGCCAGCAGCCCGACGACAGGGTATAGTGGCTACACCTTC.

This clonotype has only one observation. J is TRBJ1-1 and V is TRBV15; tentative D call: TRBD1 (5 bases). The CDR3 runs 15 residues. The V gene lost 5 bases and the J gene lost 1 base, with 14 bases spanning the gap. Germline CDR1 reads LNHNV; CDR2 reads YYDKDF (reference sequence). The CDR3 DNA is TGTGCCACCAGCGGCGGATGGGGGGAGAACACTGAAGCTTTCTTT. Its protein product is CATSGGWGENTEAFF.

V usage is TRBV15 and J usage is TRBJ2-5; D unclear. The CDR3 totals 14 residues. In germline, CDR1 is LNHNV, CDR2 YYDKDF (reference sequence). Trimming left V 0 bases short and J 3 bases short, with 8 bases between. CDR3 DNA sequence: TGTGCCACCAGCAGAGATGTAGCAAAAGAGACCCAGTACTTC. It codes for CATSRDVAKETQYF.

The gene calls are TRBV29-1 and TRBJ1-1, with 8 positions matching TRBD1. The V gene's germline CDR1 is SQVTM and CDR2 ANQGSEA. The CDR3 spans 13 residues. With V trimmed by 7 bases and J by 1 base, 5 bases remained unmatched. The CDR3 protein is CSASGQENTEAFF. As DNA, the CDR3 is TGCAGCGCCTCGGGACAGGAGAACACTGAAGCTTTCTTT.

The chain joins TRBV7-3 to TRBJ2-7; either TRBD1 or TRBD2 may fit D (6 bases each). The CDR3 is made up of 14 amino acids. Germline values: CDR1 SGHTA, CDR2 FQGTGA. The V gene lost 1 base and the J gene lost 2 bases, with 9 bases spanning the gap. CDR3 residues: CASSLNGGTYEQYF. The CDR3 region has the DNA TGTGCCAGCAGCTTAAACGGGGGCACCTACGAGCAGTACTTC.